This record looks at one T cell receptor (beta chain) sequence and its context. The antigen remains unidentified. This entry is derived from a study of Ad26.COV2.S vaccination and SARS-CoV-2 variants. Study-wide context: A participant enrolled in the COV1001 Ad26.COV2.S trial arm provided the sample. Study-wide results and caveats: The TCR breadth and depth analyses may have understated or missed part of the total T cell responses.

The sample's treatment: around 19 received Ad26.COV2.S at low or high dose, single or two shots; about 5 received placebo; per-sample allocation not given. Sampling was performed 63 days after the first vaccine or placebo injection. The CDR3 extends over 11 amino acids. V gave up 7 bases and J gave up 4 bases, with 5 bases separating them. Germline assignment: CDR1 MNHEY and CDR2 SVGAGI. The method was immunoSEQ multiplex PCR; TCRdb's version includes in-frame clones alone and lacks a portion of them. Of 250,000 to 300,000 clones in the sample, over 75% are singletons; the top ten hold about 3.1%. This receptor was obtained from a person between 18 and 60 years old who received the Ad26.COV2.S COVID-19 vaccine or a placebo. The rearrangement links TRBV6-5 to TRBJ1-5; D is undetermined. Sequencing was performed on peripheral blood, taken in a trial of Ad26.COV2.S vaccine versus placebo. CDR3 sequence reads: CASMRNQPQHF. CDR3 DNA sequence: TGTGCCAGCATGAGAAATCAGCCCCAGCATTTT.